This TCR beta chain was documented in a study of blood T cell repertoires in COVID-19. Overall study context: From T cells, B-cell-depleted T cells, or PBMCs came the material, which was cDNA or gDNA.

Using immunoSEQ multiplex PCR, the repertoire was profiled, and TCRdb retains in-frame clones only, with some absent. The sample holds about 35,000 clones, over 75% seen once. Germline V lookup: CDR1 SEHNR, CDR2 FQNEAQ (reference sequence). Trimming took 4 bases from V and 4 from J; bases not matched to a gene: 3. There are 13 residues in the CDR3. This sequence joins TRBV7-9 and TRBJ1-2; 7 positions agree with TRBD1. Sequencing was done on a sample of peripheral blood. The receptor comes from a human donor in a cohort sampled during active COVID-19. In nucleotides, the CDR3 is TGTGCCAGCAGCTCGGGACAGATCTATGGCTACACCTTC. Residues: CASSSGQIYGYTF.